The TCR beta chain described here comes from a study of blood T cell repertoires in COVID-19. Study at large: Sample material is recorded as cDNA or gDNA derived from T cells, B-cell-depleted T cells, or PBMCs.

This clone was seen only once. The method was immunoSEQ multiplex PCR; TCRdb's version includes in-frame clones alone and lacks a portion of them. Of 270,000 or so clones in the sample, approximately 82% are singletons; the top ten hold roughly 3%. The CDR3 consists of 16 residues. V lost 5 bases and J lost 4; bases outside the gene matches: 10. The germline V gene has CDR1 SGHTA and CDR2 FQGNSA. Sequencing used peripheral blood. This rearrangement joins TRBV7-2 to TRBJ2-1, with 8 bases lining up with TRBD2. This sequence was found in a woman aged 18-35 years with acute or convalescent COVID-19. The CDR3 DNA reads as TGTGCCAGCAGCCCCCCGGGACTAGGGGAATACAATGAGCAGTTCTTC. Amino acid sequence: CASSPPGLGEYNEQFF.